Listed below are T cell receptor beta chains from one sample, sequenced in a study of OX40 agonist ivuxolimab in advanced cancers. Assay used: immunoSEQ multiplex PCR; TCRdb lists only in-frame clones, some missing. The sample has under 85,000 clones, approximately 90% seen once. The input for sequencing was CD4+ or CD8+ T cells sorted from blood, taken in a trial of the OX40 agonist ivuxolimab. The receptors come from an adult with an advanced solid tumor such as melanoma, head and neck, liver or kidney cancer. CDR3s include the opening cysteine and the closing phenylalanine or tryptophan. The D gene is left open where the match is weak. Clone size is stated in some rows and not others, as once, few, many or a class when expanded.

j_gene	v_gene	d_gene	abundance	CDR3aa	CDR3nt
TRBJ1-2	TRBV5-1	-	-	CASSPEPGQVTGYTF	TGCGCCAGCAGCCCCGAACCGGGACAAGTTACGGGCTACACCTTC
TRBJ1-2	TRBV13	-	-	CASSLGGRRGYTF	TGTGCCAGCAGCCTCGGGGGCAGGCGGGGCTACACCTTC
TRBJ1-1	TRBV28	-	-	CASSFRRDTEAFF	TGTGCCAGCAGTTTTCGGCGGGACACTGAAGCTTTCTTT
TRBJ2-5	TRBV19	-	-	CASKMDSTLETQYF	TGTGCCAGTAAAATGGACAGTACCCTTGAGACCCAGTACTTC
TRBJ2-1	TRBV7-3	TRBD2	few	CASSLAGAAYNEQFF	TGTGCCAGCAGCTTAGCGGGAGCAGCCTACAATGAGCAGTTCTTC
TRBJ2-3	TRBV29-1	-	-	CSVETGTTDTQYF	TGCAGCGTTGAAACAGGAACCACAGATACGCAGTATTTT
TRBJ2-7	TRBV11-2	-	-	CASSLSSRYEQYF	TGTGCCAGCAGCTTATCTTCCCGCTACGAGCAGTACTTC
TRBJ1-5	TRBV27	-	-	CASSSLTGDNQPQHF	TGTGCCAGCAGTTCTTTGACAGGCGATAATCAGCCCCAGCATTTT
TRBJ2-2	TRBV5-1	TRBD1	-	CASSLDLQGAGGELFF	TGCGCCAGCAGCTTGGATCTGCAGGGGGCAGGCGGGGAGCTGTTTTTT
TRBJ1-4	TRBV6-5	-	-	CASSSEGVGKLFF	TGTGCCAGCAGTTCGGAGGGGGTCGGGAAACTGTTTTTT
TRBJ1-1	TRBV6-6	-	-	CASSYSTPGMNTEAFF	TGTGCCAGCAGTTACTCGACCCCGGGTATGAACACTGAAGCTTTCTTT
TRBJ1-5	TRBV5-3	-	-	CATQQGWGNQPQHF	TGTGCCACACAACAGGGATGGGGCAATCAGCCCCAGCATTTT
TRBJ2-2	TRBV6-4	-	-	CASSVGTGELFF	TGTGCCAGCAGTGTGGGAACCGGGGAGCTGTTTTTT
TRBJ1-2	TRBV5-1	TRBD1	-	CASSSQGNDGYTF	TGCGCCAGCAGTTCACAGGGGAACGATGGCTACACCTTC
TRBJ2-6	TRBV15	TRBD1	-	CATSRDRLGGANVLTF	TGTGCCACCAGCAGGGACAGGCTAGGAGGGGCCAACGTCCTGACTTTC
TRBJ2-6	TRBV2	-	-	CASSPRANVLAF	TGTGCCAGCAGCCCGAGGGCCAACGTCCTGGCTTTC
TRBJ2-1	TRBV6-6	TRBD1	-	CASRGQVSYNEQFF	TGTGCCAGCAGGGGACAGGTCTCCTACAATGAGCAGTTCTTC
TRBJ1-2	TRBV5-6	TRBD1	-	CASSRGLRDSPGNYGYTF	TGTGCCAGCAGCAGGGGGCTCCGGGACAGCCCTGGGAACTATGGCTACACCTTC
TRBJ2-1	TRBV5-1	-	-	CASSFPLGEGKVNEQFF	TGCGCCAGCAGCTTTCCACTGGGGGAAGGAAAAGTTAATGAGCAGTTCTTC
TRBJ1-2	TRBV20-1	-	-	CSAPDGYGYTF	TGCAGTGCGCCGGACGGCTATGGCTACACCTTC
TRBJ2-3	TRBV29-1	TRBD2	-	CSAHGTSRSDTQYF	TGCAGCGCCCACGGGACTAGTAGATCAGATACGCAGTATTTT
TRBJ2-7	TRBV28	TRBD1	-	CASSHGQGVLYEQYF	TGTGCCAGCAGTCACGGACAGGGGGTCCTCTACGAGCAGTACTTC
TRBJ2-1	TRBV15	TRBD2	-	CATSRGLSSGSRDEQFF	TGTGCCACCAGCAGGGGTCTCTCTAGCGGGAGTAGGGATGAGCAGTTCTTC
TRBJ2-1	TRBV5-6	TRBD2	once	CASRLAYLSYNEQFF	TGTGCCAGCAGACTAGCGTACCTCTCCTACAATGAGCAGTTCTTC
TRBJ1-1	TRBV6-1	-	few	CASSALRNTEAFF	TGTGCCAGCAGTGCACTGAGGAACACTGAAGCTTTCTTT
TRBJ2-7	TRBV27	TRBD2	-	CASSLMGLAGHEQYF	TGTGCCAGCAGTTTAATGGGACTAGCGGGTCACGAGCAGTACTTC
TRBJ1-4	TRBV7-3	-	-	CASSLTVGEKLFF	TGTGCCAGCAGCCTTACGGTTGGTGAAAAACTGTTTTTT
TRBJ1-5	TRBV5-1	-	-	CASRRDGYNQPQHF	TGCGCCAGCAGACGGGACGGATACAATCAGCCCCAGCATTTT
TRBJ1-2	TRBV4-2	TRBD1	once	CASSQDGRDRGLITAGYTF	TGTGCCAGCAGCCAAGATGGTCGGGACAGGGGGCTGATTACTGCGGGCTACACCTTC
TRBJ2-3	TRBV9	-	few	CASSVEDTQYF	TGTGCCAGCAGCGTTGAAGATACGCAGTATTTT
TRBJ2-7	TRBV4-2	TRBD2	-	CASSQSSGSVNEQYF	TGTGCCAGCAGCCAATCGAGCGGGAGTGTGAACGAGCAGTACTTC
TRBJ2-7	TRBV27	TRBD2	-	CASSPRLAGGRSEQYF	TGTGCCAGCAGTCCGCGACTAGCGGGAGGGCGGTCCGAGCAGTACTTC
TRBJ2-1	TRBV5-4	-	-	CASSFEGEEQFF	TGTGCCAGCAGCTTTGAGGGCGAGGAGCAGTTCTTC
TRBJ2-1	TRBV11-2	-	-	CASSTGYDKYNEQFF	TGTGCCAGCAGCACCGGCTATGACAAATACAATGAGCAGTTCTTC
TRBJ2-1	TRBV5-1	-	-	CASSSEVGSYNEQFF	TGCGCCAGCAGCTCAGAGGTGGGGTCCTACAATGAGCAGTTCTTC
TRBJ1-2	TRBV15	-	-	CATSSQEGNYGYTF	TGTGCCACCAGCAGTCAGGAGGGGAACTATGGCTACACCTTC
TRBJ2-7	TRBV27	-	-	CASSSRDKTYEQYF	TGTGCCAGCAGTTCCCGGGACAAGACCTACGAGCAGTACTTC
TRBJ1-1	TRBV7-9	TRBD1	-	CASSTGTVNTEAFF	TGTGCCAGCAGCACCGGGACAGTGAACACTGAAGCTTTCTTT
TRBJ1-4	TRBV6-6	TRBD1	once	CASVPDRITNEKLFF	TGTGCCAGCGTCCCGGACAGGATCACTAATGAAAAACTGTTTTTT
TRBJ1-3	TRBV9	TRBD1	-	CASSAAGTGLGNTIYF	TGTGCCAGCAGCGCCGCCGGGACAGGGCTCGGAAACACCATATATTTT
TRBJ2-7	TRBV10-3	TRBD1	-	CAISEVWDRVGEQYF	TGTGCCATCAGTGAAGTGTGGGACAGGGTGGGAGAGCAGTACTTC
TRBJ2-5	TRBV2	-	-	CASSLQETQYF	TGTGCCAGCAGTTTACAAGAGACCCAGTACTTC
TRBJ1-1	TRBV6-5	-	-	CASSYLKFDMNTEAFF	TGTGCCAGCAGTTACCTTAAATTTGACATGAACACTGAAGCTTTCTTT
TRBJ2-1	TRBV7-7	TRBD1	-	CASSFRTAGTGSVDEQFF	TGTGCTAGCAGCTTTCGTACCGCCGGGACAGGGTCCGTCGATGAGCAGTTCTTC
TRBJ1-5	TRBV7-9	TRBD1	-	CASSQGQGGNQPQHF	TGTGCCAGCAGCCAAGGACAGGGAGGCAATCAGCCCCAGCATTTT
TRBJ2-2	TRBV9	-	-	CASSVGRGDTGELFF	TGTGCCAGCAGCGTAGGCAGGGGTGACACCGGGGAGCTGTTTTTT
TRBJ2-1	TRBV2	-	-	CASMSQRAVSYNEQFF	TGTGCCAGCATGTCCCAGCGGGCGGTTTCCTACAATGAGCAGTTCTTC
TRBJ2-5	TRBV7-3	-	-	CASSRGVGGLQETQYF	TGTGCCAGCAGCCGAGGGGTGGGCGGTTTACAAGAGACCCAGTACTTC
TRBJ2-3	TRBV19	-	-	CASRPRPLTTDTQYF	TGTGCCAGTAGACCTAGACCACTAACTACAGATACGCAGTATTTT
TRBJ1-4	TRBV4-1	TRBD1	-	CASSQATGATNEKLFF	TGCGCCAGCAGCCAAGCAACAGGGGCAACTAATGAAAAACTGTTTTTT
TRBJ2-2	TRBV19	-	-	CASSIQAGAPSTGELFF	TGTGCCAGTAGTATTCAGGCTGGGGCACCGAGCACCGGGGAGCTGTTTTTT
TRBJ2-2	TRBV27	-	-	CASSGINTGELFF	TGTGCCAGCAGCGGGATTAACACCGGGGAGCTGTTTTTT
TRBJ1-2	TRBV29-1	TRBD1	-	CSAQGQEYGYTF	TGCAGCGCCCAGGGACAGGAGTATGGCTACACCTTC
TRBJ1-2	TRBV28	TRBD1	-	CASSLTGAPYGYTF	TGTGCCAGCAGTTTGACAGGGGCCCCCTATGGCTACACCTTC
TRBJ1-5	TRBV7-9	-	-	CASSLGATEPQHF	TGTGCCAGCAGCTTGGGGGCTACGGAGCCCCAGCATTTT
TRBJ2-5	TRBV7-3	-	-	CASSLTGEQGTQYF	TGTGCCAGCAGCTTAACGGGCGAACAGGGGACCCAGTACTTC
TRBJ2-7	TRBV10-3	-	-	CAMKDTPNSYEQYF	TGTGCCATGAAGGACACCCCAAACTCCTACGAGCAGTACTTC